The T cell receptor beta chain described here comes from a study of CD8 T cells in Susac syndrome. Germline V lookup: CDR1 MNHEY, CDR2 SVGAGI. The CDR3 loop spans 13 amino acids. Germline trimming cut 4 bases from V and 4 bases from J; bases unmatched to any gene: 1. This clonotype occurred once. RNA amounts of 0.5 to 1 ug underwent reverse transcription with random hexamers. The method of amplification for TCR beta CDR3 was immunoSEQ multiplex PCR, covering 54 Vbeta and 13 Jbeta. In TCRdb, the immunoSEQ multiplex PCR reads were re-called with MiXCR into one record per CDR3 protein. The sample holds hundreds of thousands of distinct CDR3 sequences, around 90% seen once. CD8+ and CD4+ T cells taken from blood had their TCR beta sequenced.

This sequence was found in a human donor with multiple sclerosis. Sequenced input: CD8+ T cells from PBMCs. The chain carries TRBV6-5 and TRBJ2-4, with 7 bases that match TRBD2. The CDR3 DNA follows: TGTGCCAGCAGTTTCGGGGGGAAAAACATTCAGTACTTC. Translating gives CASSFGGKNIQYF.